These T cell receptor beta chains were read from a single sample in a study of cytotoxic CD8 clonotypes in ibrutinib-treated CLL. Sequenced by immunoSEQ multiplex PCR; TCRdb stores in-frame clones only, minus some. The sample includes about 330,000 clones, 67% of them seen just once. The sample here was PBMCs, taken after 36 months of ibrutinib treatment. Source of these receptors: a human donor with chronic lymphocytic leukemia. The CDR3 runs from the conserved cysteine through the conserved F or W. The D gene is left open where the match is weak. Clone size is not always given. Where it is, it says once, few, many or a class for expanded clones.

.	TRBV5-6	TRBJ2-7	14	.	CASSLDGLSYEQYF	TGTGCCAGCAGCTTGGATGGTTTGTCCTACGAGCAGTACTTC
.	TRBV11-3	TRBJ1-1	13	few	CASSLDRNTEAFF	TGTGCCAGCAGCTTAGACCGGAACACTGAAGCTTTCTTT
.	TRBV7-6	TRBJ2-1	13	.	CASSLERGDEQFF	TGTGCCAGCAGCTTAGAGCGAGGGGATGAGCAGTTCTTC
TRBD1	TRBV7-2	TRBJ2-2	14	.	CASSGTVNTGELFF	TGTGCCAGCAGCGGGACAGTGAACACCGGGGAGCTGTTTTTT
TRBD1	TRBV5-6	TRBJ1-1	15	.	CASSYRTGVPTEAFF	TGTGCCAGCAGCTACCGGACAGGGGTCCCCACTGAAGCTTTCTTT
TRBD1	TRBV9	TRBJ1-6	18	once	CASSPRQGSSSYNSPLHF	TGTGCCAGCAGCCCCCGACAGGGATCCTCCTCCTATAATTCACCCCTCCACTTT
.	TRBV5-1	TRBJ2-7	13	few	CASSLAWVNEQYF	TGCGCCAGCAGCTTGGCCTGGGTGAACGAGCAGTACTTC
TRBD2	TRBV7-2	TRBJ2-3	14	.	CASSLGLETDTQYF	TGTGCCAGCAGCTTGGGACTAGAAACAGATACGCAGTATTTT
TRBD2	TRBV10-3	TRBJ2-7	18	.	CAISESTLGGLAGYEQYF	TGTGCCATCAGTGAGTCGACTCTGGGGGGACTAGCGGGATACGAGCAGTACTTC
.	TRBV28	TRBJ2-3	14	.	CASSFERRGDTQYF	TGTGCCAGCAGTTTTGAAAGGCGGGGAGATACGCAGTATTTT
.	TRBV27	TRBJ2-7	16	.	CASSLGRTFRAYEQYF	TGTGCCAGCAGTTTAGGGAGGACATTCCGGGCCTACGAGCAGTACTTC
.	TRBV11-3	TRBJ2-2	16	.	CASSGGSLVDTGELFF	TGTGCCAGCAGCGGGGGTTCACTAGTCGACACCGGGGAGCTGTTTTTT
TRBD1	TRBV27	TRBJ2-3	15	.	CASSPRRTGLDTQYF	TGTGCCAGCAGTCCTCGGCGGACAGGTTTGGATACGCAGTATTTT